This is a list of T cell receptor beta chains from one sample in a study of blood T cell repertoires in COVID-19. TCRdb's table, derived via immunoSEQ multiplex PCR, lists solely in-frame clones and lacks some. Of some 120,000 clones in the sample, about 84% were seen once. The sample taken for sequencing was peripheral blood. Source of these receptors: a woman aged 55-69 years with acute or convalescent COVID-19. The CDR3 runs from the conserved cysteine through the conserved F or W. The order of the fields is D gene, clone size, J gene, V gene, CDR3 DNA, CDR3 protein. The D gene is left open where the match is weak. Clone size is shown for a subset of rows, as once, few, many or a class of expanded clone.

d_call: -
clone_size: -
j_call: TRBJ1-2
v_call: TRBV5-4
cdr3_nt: TGTGCCAGCAGCTTCTCGATTGGGGGGAGCGGGGGTTATGGCTACACCTTC
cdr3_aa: CASSFSIGGSGGYGYTF

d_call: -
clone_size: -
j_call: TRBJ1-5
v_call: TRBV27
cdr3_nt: TGTGCCAGCAGGCCTAGTGGGAGCAATCAGCCCCAGCATTTT
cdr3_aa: CASRPSGSNQPQHF

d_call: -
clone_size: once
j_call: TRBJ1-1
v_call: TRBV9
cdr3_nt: TGTGCCAGCAGCGCTACCGTCGGGACTGAAGCTTTCTTT
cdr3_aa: CASSATVGTEAFF

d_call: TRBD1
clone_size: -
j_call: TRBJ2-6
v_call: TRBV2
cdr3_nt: TGTGCCAGCAGATTTTCAGGGGGCCGTTTCGGGGCCAACGTCCTGACTTTC
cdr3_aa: CASRFSGGRFGANVLTF

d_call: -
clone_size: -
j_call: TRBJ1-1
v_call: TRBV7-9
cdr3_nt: TGTGCCAGCAGCTTAGGGCAGGCTCTAGAAGCTTTCTTT
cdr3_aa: CASSLGQALEAFF

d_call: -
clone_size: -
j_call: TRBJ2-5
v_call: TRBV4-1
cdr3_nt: TGCGCCAGCAGCCAAGATTCAGGGGTCGGGACCCAGTACTTC
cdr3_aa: CASSQDSGVGTQYF

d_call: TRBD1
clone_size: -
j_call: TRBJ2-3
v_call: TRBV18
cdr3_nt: TGTGCCAGCTCACACCGGACAGGTGGCACAGATACGCAGTATTTT
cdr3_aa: CASSHRTGGTDTQYF

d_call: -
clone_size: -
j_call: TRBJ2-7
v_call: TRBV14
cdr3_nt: TGTGCCAGCAGCCAGAATACAGGCCCTTTAACCTACGAGCAGTACTTC
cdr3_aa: CASSQNTGPLTYEQYF

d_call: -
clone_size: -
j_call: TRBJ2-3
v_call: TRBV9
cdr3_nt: TGTGCCAGCAGCGTAGACCTAACAGATACGCAGTATTTT
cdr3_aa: CASSVDLTDTQYF

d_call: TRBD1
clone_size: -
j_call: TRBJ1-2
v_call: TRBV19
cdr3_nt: TGTGCCAGTAGTACAGACAGGGGGCGAATGCTGTATGGCTACACCTTC
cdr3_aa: CASSTDRGRMLYGYTF

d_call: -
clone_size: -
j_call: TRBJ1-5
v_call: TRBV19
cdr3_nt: TGTGCCAGTAGTATTGGAGGAGGTAGCAATCAGCCCCAGCATTTT
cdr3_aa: CASSIGGGSNQPQHF

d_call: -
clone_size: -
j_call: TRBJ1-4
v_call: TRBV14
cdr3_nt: TGTGCCAGCAGCCAACTAACAGGCGGTGAAAAACTGTTTTTT
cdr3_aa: CASSQLTGGEKLFF

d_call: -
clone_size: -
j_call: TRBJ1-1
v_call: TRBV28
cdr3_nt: TGTGCCAGCAGTTTACGGACAGACGGCACTGAAGCTTTCTTT
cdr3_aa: CASSLRTDGTEAFF

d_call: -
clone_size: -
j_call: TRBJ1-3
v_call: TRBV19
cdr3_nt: TGTGCCAGTAGTATACAGGGATGGGGTGGAAACACCATATATTTT
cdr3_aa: CASSIQGWGGNTIYF

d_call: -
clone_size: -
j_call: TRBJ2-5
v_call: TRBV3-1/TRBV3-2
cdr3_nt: TGTGCCAGCAGCCAAGAGCCGCCCGGTGAGGAGACCCAGTACTTC
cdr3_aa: CASSQEPPGEETQYF

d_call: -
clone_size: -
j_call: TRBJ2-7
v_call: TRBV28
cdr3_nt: TGTGCCAGCAGACCCGTCGGCGGAACCTACGAGCAGTACTTC
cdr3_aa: CASRPVGGTYEQYF

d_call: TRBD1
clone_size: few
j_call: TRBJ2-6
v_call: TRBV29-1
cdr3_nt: TGCAGCATAAGGGACAGGGGGCGGCTTGGGGCCAACGTCCTGACTTTC
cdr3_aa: CSIRDRGRLGANVLTF

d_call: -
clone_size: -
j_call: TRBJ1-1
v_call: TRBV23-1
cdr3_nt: TGCGCCAGCAGTCACGGGGGAGGTGAAGCTTTCTTT
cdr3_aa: CASSHGGGEAFF

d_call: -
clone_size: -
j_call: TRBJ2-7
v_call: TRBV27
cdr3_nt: TGTGCCAGCAGTCCCCCAGCAGGGTACGAGCAGTACTTC
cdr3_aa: CASSPPAGYEQYF

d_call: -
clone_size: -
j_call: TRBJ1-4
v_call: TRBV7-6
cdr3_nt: TGTGCCAGCAGCTTAGGAGGAGGGATAGAAAAACTGTTTTTT
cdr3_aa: CASSLGGGIEKLFF

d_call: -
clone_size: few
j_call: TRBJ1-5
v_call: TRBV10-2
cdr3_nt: TGCGCCAGCAGTGAGGGGCAGGGCGATGGCAATCAGCCCCAGCATTTT
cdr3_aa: CASSEGQGDGNQPQHF

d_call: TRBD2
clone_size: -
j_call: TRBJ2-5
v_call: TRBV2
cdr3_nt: TGTGCCAGCAGTACCAGACTAGCGGGAGAGACCCAGTACTTC
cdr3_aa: CASSTRLAGETQYF

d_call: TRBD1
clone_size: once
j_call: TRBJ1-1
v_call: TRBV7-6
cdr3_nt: TGTGCCAGCAGCTTAACACTCCTGGGCAGGGGGCCAGACACTGAAGCTTTCTTT
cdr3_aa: CASSLTLLGRGPDTEAFF

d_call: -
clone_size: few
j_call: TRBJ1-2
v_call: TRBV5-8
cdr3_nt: TGTGCCAGCAGCTTGTGGCAGATCCAGGGCTACACCTTC
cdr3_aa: CASSLWQIQGYTF

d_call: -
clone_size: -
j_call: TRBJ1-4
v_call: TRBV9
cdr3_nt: TGTGCCAGCAGCTCCCGGGTAGGGGCCTCAGAAGAAAAACTGTTTTTT
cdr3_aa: CASSSRVGASEEKLFF

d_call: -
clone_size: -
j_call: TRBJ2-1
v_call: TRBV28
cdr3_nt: TGTGCCAGCAGTCCGGGGAGCTCCTACAATGAGCAGTTCTTC
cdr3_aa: CASSPGSSYNEQFF

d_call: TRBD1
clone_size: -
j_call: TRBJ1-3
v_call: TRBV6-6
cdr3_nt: TGTGCCAGCAGTCTAGGACAGGGGACCCTCGGACCCGGAAACACCATATATTTT
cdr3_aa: CASSLGQGTLGPGNTIYF

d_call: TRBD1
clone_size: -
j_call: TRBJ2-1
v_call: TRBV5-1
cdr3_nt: TGCGCCAGCAGCTTGGCCTCGAACAGGGGGTGGGATGAGCAGTTCTTC
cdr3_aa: CASSLASNRGWDEQFF

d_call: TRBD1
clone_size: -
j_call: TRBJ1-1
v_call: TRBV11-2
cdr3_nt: TGTGCCAGCAGCTTCCGGACAGGGGTCACTGAAGCTTTCTTT
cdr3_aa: CASSFRTGVTEAFF

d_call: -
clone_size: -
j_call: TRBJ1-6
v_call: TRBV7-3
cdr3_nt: TGTGCCAGCAGCCAAGACAGGTTGACCCGGTCACCCCTCCACTTT
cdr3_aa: CASSQDRLTRSPLHF

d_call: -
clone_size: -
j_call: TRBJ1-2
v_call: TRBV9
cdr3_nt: TGTGCCAGCAGCGTAGCAGGGTATGGCTACACCTTC
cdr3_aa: CASSVAGYGYTF

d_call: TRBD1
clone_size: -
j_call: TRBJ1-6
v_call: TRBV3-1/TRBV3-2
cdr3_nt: TGTGCCAGCAGCCAAGATTCACCCCTCACAGGGGCAAATTCACCCCTCCACTTT
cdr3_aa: CASSQDSPLTGANSPLHF

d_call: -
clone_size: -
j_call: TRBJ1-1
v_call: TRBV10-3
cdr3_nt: TGTGCCATCAGTGACGGAATCCCGGGAGCTTTCTTT
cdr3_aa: CAISDGIPGAFF

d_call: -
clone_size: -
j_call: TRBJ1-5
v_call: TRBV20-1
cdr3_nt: TGCAGTGCTAGTCAGGGCAGTTTCAATCAGCCCCAGCATTTT
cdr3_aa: CSASQGSFNQPQHF

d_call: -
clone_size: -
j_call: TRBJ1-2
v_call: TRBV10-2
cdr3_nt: TGCGCCAGCAGTGAGGGCCCCTATGGCTACACCTTC
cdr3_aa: CASSEGPYGYTF

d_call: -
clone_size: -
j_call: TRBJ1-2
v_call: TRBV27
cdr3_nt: TGTGCCAGCAGTTTATCGGTCAGGGGCCTTAACTATGGCTACACCTTC
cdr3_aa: CASSLSVRGLNYGYTF

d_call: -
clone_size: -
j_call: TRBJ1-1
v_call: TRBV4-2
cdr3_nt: TGTGCCAGCAGCCAAGTAACAGGGACAACCCCACCTGAAGCTTTCTTT
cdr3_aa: CASSQVTGTTPPEAFF

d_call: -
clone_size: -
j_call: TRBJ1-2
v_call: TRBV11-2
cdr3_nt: TGTGCCAGCAGCCTGGGGGGGCGGGTTACCTATGGCTACACCTTC
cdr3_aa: CASSLGGRVTYGYTF

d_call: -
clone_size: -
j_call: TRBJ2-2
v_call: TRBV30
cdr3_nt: TGTGCCTGGAGCCACGGGGACGGGGAGCTGTTTTTT
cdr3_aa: CAWSHGDGELFF

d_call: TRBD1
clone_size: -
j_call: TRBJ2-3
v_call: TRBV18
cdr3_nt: TGTGCCAGCTCACCGAGGGGGACAGGGGGCGGTGGAGATACGCAGTATTTT
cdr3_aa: CASSPRGTGGGGDTQYF

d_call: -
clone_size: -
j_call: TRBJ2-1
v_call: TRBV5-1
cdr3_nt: TGCGCCAGCAGCTTGCCGCGACAGCCATACAATGAGCAGTTCTTC
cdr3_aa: CASSLPRQPYNEQFF

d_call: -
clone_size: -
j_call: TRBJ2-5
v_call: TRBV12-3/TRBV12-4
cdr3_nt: TGTGCCAGCAGAGCCTGGACAGAAGAGACCCAGTACTTC
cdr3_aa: CASRAWTEETQYF